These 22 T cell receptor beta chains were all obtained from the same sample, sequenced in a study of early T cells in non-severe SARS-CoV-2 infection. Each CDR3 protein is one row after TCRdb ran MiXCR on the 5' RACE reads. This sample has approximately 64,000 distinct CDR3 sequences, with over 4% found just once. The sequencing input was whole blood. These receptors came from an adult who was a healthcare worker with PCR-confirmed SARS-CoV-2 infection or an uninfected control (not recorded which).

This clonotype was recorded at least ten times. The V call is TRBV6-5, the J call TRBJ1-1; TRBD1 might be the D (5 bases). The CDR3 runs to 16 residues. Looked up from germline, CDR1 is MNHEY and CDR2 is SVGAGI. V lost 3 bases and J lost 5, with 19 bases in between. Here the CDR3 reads CASSYNPSGLRTEAFF. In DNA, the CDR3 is TGTGCCAGCAGTTATAATCCCTCAGGGCTGAGAACTGAAGCTTTCTTT.

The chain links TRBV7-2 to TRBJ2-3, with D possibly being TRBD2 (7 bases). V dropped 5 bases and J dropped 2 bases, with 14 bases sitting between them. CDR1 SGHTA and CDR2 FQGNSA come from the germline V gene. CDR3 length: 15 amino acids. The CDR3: CASSRGGGDTDTQYF. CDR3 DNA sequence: TGTGCCAGCAGCAGGGGGGGAGGTGACACAGATACGCAGTATTTT.

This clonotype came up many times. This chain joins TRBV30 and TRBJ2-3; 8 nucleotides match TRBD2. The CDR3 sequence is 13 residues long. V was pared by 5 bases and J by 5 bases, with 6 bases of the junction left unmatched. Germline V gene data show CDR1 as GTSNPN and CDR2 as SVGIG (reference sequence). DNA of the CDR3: TGTGCCTGGGACCGTAGCGGGATAGATACGCAGTATTTT. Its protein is CAWDRSGIDTQYF.

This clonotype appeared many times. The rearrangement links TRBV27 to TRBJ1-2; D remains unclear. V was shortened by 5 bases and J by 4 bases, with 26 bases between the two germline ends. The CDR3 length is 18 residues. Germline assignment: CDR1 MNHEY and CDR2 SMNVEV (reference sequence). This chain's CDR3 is CASSGTFTGRQITYGYTF. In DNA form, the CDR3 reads TGTGCCAGCAGTGGTACCTTTACCGGACGTCAGATCACCTATGGCTACACCTTC.

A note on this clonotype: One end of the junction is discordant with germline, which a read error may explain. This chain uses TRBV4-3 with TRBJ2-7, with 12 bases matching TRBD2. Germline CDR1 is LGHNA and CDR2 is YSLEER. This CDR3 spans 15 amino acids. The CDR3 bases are TGCGCCAGCAACCAATCGACTAGCGGGAGCTACGAGCAGTACTTC. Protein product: CASNQSTSGSYEQYF.

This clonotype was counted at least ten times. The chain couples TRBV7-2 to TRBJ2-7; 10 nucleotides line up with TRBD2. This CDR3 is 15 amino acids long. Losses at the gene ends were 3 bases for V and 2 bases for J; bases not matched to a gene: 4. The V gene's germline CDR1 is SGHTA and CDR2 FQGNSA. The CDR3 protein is CASSFLAGGTYEQYF. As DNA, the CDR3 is TGTGCCAGCAGCTTTTTAGCGGGAGGCACCTACGAGCAGTACTTC.

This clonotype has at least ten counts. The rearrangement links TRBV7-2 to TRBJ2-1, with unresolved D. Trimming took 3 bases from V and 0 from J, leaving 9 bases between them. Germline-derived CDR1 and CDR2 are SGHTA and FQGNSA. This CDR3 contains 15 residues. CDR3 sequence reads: CASSFDTSSYNEQFF. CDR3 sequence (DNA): TGTGCCAGCAGCTTTGACACGAGCTCCTACAATGAGCAGTTCTTC.

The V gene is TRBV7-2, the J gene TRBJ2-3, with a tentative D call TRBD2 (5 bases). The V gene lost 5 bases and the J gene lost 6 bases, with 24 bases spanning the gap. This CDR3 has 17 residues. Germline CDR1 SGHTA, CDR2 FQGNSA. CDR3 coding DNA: TGTGCCAGCAGCGCCGTCGCGGGTCATCCAAGAGGGGATACGCAGTATTTT. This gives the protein CASSAVAGHPRGDTQYF.

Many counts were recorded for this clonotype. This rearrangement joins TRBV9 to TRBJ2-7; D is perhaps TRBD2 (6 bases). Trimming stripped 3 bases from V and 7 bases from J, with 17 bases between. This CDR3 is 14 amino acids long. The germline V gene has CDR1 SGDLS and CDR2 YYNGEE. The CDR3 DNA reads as TGTGCCAGCAGCGCCAACCTGGGTGCGGGGGAGCAGTACTTC. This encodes CASSANLGAGEQYF.

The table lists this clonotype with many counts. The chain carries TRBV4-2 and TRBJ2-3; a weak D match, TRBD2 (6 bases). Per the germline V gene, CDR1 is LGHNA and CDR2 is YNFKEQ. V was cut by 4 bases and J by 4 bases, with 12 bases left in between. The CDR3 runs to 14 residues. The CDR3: CASSPRDSADTQYF. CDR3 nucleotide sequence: TGTGCCAGCAGCCCCCGGGACTCGGCAGATACGCAGTATTTT.

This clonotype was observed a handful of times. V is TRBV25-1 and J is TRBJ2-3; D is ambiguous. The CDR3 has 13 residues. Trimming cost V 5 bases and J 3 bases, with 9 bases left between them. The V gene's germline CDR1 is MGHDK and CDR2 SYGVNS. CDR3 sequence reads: CASSNWGTDTQYF. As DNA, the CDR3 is TGTGCCAGCAGTAACTGGGGAACAGATACGCAGTATTTT.

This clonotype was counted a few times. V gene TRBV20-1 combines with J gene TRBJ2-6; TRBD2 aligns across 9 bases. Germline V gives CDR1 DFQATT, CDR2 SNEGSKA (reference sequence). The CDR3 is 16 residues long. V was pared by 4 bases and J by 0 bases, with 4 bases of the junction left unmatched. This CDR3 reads CSAKASGVSGANVLTF. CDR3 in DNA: TGCAGTGCTAAGGCTAGCGGGGTCTCTGGGGCCAACGTCCTGACTTTC.

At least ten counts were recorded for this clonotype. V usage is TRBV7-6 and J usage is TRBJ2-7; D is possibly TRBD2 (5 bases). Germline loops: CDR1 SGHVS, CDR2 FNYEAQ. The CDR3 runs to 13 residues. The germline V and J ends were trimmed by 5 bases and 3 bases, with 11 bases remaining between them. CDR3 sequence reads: CASSPGADYEQYF. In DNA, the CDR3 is TGTGCCAGCAGCCCAGGAGCGGACTACGAGCAGTACTTC. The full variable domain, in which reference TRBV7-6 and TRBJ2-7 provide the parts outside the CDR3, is GAGVSQSPRYKVTKRGQDVALRCDPISGHVSLYWYRQALGQGPEFLTYFNYEAQQDKSGLPNDRFSAERPEGSISTLTIQRTEQRDSAMYRCASSPGADYEQYFGPGTRLTVT.

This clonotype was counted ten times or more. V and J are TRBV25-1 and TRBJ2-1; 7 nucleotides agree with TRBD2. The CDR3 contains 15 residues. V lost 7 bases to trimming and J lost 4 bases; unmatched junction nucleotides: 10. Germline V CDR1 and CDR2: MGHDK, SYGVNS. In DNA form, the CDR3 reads TGTGCCAGCACCGCTCTTGGGACTAATTACAATGAGCAGTTCTTC. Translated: CASTALGTNYNEQFF.

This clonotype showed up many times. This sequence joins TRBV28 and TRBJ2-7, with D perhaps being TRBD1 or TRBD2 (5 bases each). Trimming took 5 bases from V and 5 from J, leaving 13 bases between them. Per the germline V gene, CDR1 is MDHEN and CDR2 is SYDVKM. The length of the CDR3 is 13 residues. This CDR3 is CASSEGLRNEQYF. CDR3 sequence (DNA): TGTGCCAGCAGTGAGGGGTTACGCAACGAGCAGTACTTC. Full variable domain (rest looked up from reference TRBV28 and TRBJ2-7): DVKVTQSSRYLVKRTGEKVFLECVQDMDHENMFWYRQDPGLGLRLIYFSYDVKMKEKGDIPEGYSVSREKKERFSLILESASTNQTSMYLCASSEGLRNEQYFGPGTRLTVT.

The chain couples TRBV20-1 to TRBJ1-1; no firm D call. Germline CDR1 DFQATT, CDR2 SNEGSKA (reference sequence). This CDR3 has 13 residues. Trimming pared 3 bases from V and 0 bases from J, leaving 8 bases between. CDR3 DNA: TGCAGTGCTAGGCGTCAGGTGAACACTGAAGCTTTCTTT. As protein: CSARRQVNTEAFF.

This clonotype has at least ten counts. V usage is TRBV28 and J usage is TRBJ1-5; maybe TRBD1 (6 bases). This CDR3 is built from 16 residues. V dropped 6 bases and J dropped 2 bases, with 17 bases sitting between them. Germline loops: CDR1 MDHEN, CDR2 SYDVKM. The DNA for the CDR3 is TGTGCCAGCAGCCCCACGGACAGCGGGGGCAATCAGCCCCAGCATTTT. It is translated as CASSPTDSGGNQPQHF. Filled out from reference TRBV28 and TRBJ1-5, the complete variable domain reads DVKVTQSSRYLVKRTGEKVFLECVQDMDHENMFWYRQDPGLGLRLIYFSYDVKMKEKGDIPEGYSVSREKKERFSLILESASTNQTSMYLCASSPTDSGGNQPQHFGDGTRLSIL.

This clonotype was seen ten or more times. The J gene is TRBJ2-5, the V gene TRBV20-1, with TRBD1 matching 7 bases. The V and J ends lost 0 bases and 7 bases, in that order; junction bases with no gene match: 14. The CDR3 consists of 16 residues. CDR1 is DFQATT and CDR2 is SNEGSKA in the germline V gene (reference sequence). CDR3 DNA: TGCAGTGCTAGAGATGAGAAACAGGGGTTTTTCGGGACCCAGTACTTC. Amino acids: CSARDEKQGFFGTQYF.

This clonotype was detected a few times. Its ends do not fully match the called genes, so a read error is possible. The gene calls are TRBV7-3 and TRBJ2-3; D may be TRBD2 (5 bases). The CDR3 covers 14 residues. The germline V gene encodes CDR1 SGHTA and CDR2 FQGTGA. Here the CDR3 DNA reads TGTGCCAGCAGCGTAACGGGGAGCACAGATACGCAGTATTTT. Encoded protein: CASSVTGSTDTQYF.

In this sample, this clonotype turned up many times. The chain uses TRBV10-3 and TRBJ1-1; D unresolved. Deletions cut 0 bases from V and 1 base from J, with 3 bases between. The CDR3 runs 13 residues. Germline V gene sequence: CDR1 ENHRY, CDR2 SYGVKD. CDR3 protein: CAISESGNTEAFF. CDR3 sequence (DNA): TGTGCCATCAGTGAGTCAGGGAACACTGAAGCTTTCTTT.

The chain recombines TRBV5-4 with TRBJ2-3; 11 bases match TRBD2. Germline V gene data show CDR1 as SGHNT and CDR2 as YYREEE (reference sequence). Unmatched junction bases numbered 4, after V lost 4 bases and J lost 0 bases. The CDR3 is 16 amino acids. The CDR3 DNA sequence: TGTGCCAGCAGCCAGGGGACTAGCGGTAGCACAGATACGCAGTATTTT. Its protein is CASSQGTSGSTDTQYF.

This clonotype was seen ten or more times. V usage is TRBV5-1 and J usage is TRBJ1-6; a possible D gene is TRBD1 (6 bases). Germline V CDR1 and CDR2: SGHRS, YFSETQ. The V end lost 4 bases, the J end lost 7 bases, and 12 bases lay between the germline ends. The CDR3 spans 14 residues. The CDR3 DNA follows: TGCGCCAGCAGCCCGACAGGCGGAAATTCACCCCTCCACTTT. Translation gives CASSPTGGNSPLHF.